The 10 T cell receptor beta chains below were found in one sample sequenced in a study of T cells in Graves' hyperthyroidism and ophthalmopathy. Amplified regions were TCR beta CDR3 sequences from RNA transcripts. First-round RT-PCR with HTBI primers amplified the TCR CDR3 region. TCRdb processed the multiplex PCR reads anew with MiXCR; each CDR3 protein has one entry. The table shows around 600,000 distinct CDR3 sequences, with 15% to 19% occurring only once. Material for sequencing was blood. The receptors originated from a woman in her twenties or thirties with Graves' hyperthyroidism.

This clonotype was found many times. This chain connects TRBV18 to TRBJ1-1; D is perhaps TRBD1 (6 bases). V lost 2 bases and J 0 bases, leaving 10 bases between the germline ends. Germline V CDR1 and CDR2: KGHSH, LQKENI. The CDR3 extends over 15 amino acids. The CDR3 coding sequence is TGTGCCAGCTCACCAACCAGGGACATGAACACTGAAGCTTTCTTT. It is translated as CASSPTRDMNTEAFF.

A remark on this clonotype: With a much larger clone just one base away, this may be a read error. This chain links TRBV7-8 with TRBJ2-1; 7 bases map to TRBD2. The CDR3 extends over 15 amino acids. V lost 2 bases and J lost 5; bases outside the gene matches: 6. The germline V gene has CDR1 SGHVS and CDR2 FQNEAQ. As DNA, the CDR3 is TGTGCCAGCAGCTTATTTTCGGGGGGTCACAATGAGCAGTTCTTC. Translated, it gives CASSLFSGGHNEQFF.

The genes are TRBV28 and TRBJ1-4; TRBD1 matches 8 bases. CDR3 length: 14 residues. V trimming: 10 bases; J trimming: 7 bases; junction bases outside the gene matches: 11. CDR1 and CDR2 (germline): MDHEN, SYDVKM. The CDR3 bases are TGTGCCACAAGCCGGACAGGGATGGGTGAAAAACTGTTTTTT. Residues: CATSRTGMGEKLFF.

This clonotype was observed many times. The rearrangement uses TRBV27 and TRBJ1-4; the match to TRBD1 covers 10 bases. CDR1 is MNHEY, CDR2 SMNVEV, per germline (reference sequence). The CDR3 is 15 residues long. V shed 3 bases and J 5 bases; nucleotides not matched to a gene: 3. CDR3 bases: TGTGCCAGCAGTTTGGACAGGGGGGGAAATGAAAAACTGTTTTTT. Amino acids: CASSLDRGGNEKLFF. The variable domain in full, with the rest retrieved from reference TRBV27 and TRBJ1-4, is EAQVTQNPRYLITVTGKKLTVTCSQNMNHEYMSWYRQDPGLGLRQIYYSMNVEVTDKGDVPEGYKVSRKEKRNFPLILESPSPNQTSLYFCASSLDRGGNEKLFFGSGTQLSVL.

The rearrangement joins TRBV5-6 to TRBJ2-2; unclear D gene. Germline V gene data show CDR1 as SGHDT and CDR2 as YYEEEE. The CDR3 contains 16 residues. Trimming left V 0 bases short and J 5 bases short, with 14 bases between. This chain's CDR3 is CASSLVAVLETGELFF. Written as DNA, the CDR3 is TGTGCCAGCAGCTTGGTAGCCGTTTTAGAGACCGGGGAGCTGTTTTTT.

This sequence joins TRBV19 and TRBJ2-1; possibly TRBD1 or TRBD2 for D (5 bases each). The V gene lost 3 bases and the J gene lost 9 bases, with 9 bases spanning the gap. The germline CDR1 and CDR2 sequences are LNHDA and SQIVND (reference sequence). The CDR3 sequence is 12 residues long. DNA for the CDR3: TGTGCCAGTAGTATTGGGGGTGGTGAGCAGTTCTTC. As protein: CASSIGGGEQFF.

This clonotype showed up many times. CDR3 amino acids: CASSLRLAGAQETQYF. The CDR3 DNA follows: TGTGCCAGCAGTTTACGCCTAGCGGGAGCCCAAGAGACCCAGTACTTC. The J gene is TRBJ2-5, the V gene TRBV28; 10 nucleotides match TRBD2. Germline V gene data show CDR1 as MDHEN and CDR2 as SYDVKM. This CDR3 spans 16 amino acids. V dropped 2 bases and J dropped 1; count of bases not matched to a gene: 4.

This clonotype showed up many times. V is TRBV5-1 and J is TRBJ2-7, with a possible D match to TRBD1 (6 bases). This CDR3 is built from 17 residues. Germline V gives CDR1 SGHRS, CDR2 YFSETQ. The V end was cut by 3 bases, the J end by 3 bases, with 22 bases between. CDR3 DNA: TGCGCCAGCAGCTCTTCGGTTGGGGACACAAACTACTACGAGCAGTACTTC. Amino acids: CASSSSVGDTNYYEQYF.

This clonotype was recorded at least ten times. The chain carries TRBV6-2 or TRBV6-3 and TRBJ2-7, with 8 bases aligning to TRBD1. The CDR3 is made up of 13 amino acids. Germline values: CDR1 MNHEY, CDR2 SVGEGT. V shed 2 bases, J shed 4 bases, and the junction held 1 base outside the gene matches. CDR3 bases: TGTGCCAGCAGTTACCGGGACAGGTACGAGCAGTACTTC. It specifies CASSYRDRYEQYF.

There are a few counts of this clonotype. Given a much more abundant clone one base away, this may be a read error. The J gene is TRBJ1-1, the V gene TRBV3-1; 8 bases are shared with TRBD1. Germline-derived CDR1 and CDR2 are LGHDT and YNNKEL (reference sequence). This CDR3 region has 13 residues. V gave up 6 bases and J gave up 4 bases; unmatched junction bases: 4. The CDR3 bases are TGTGCCAGCAGAAGACAGGGGACCACTGAAGCTTTCTTT. Residues: CASRRQGTTEAFF.